What follows are 15 T cell receptor beta chains derived from one specimen sequenced in a study of CD8+CD57+ T cells in acquired aplastic anemia. Sequencing involved patients with CD8+CD57+ cell expansion previously shown by flow cytometry. Using genomic DNA as the template, TCR beta VDJ and CDR3 profiling was carried out. Each CDR3 protein gets one entry after TCRdb re-called the reads with MiXCR. The sample holds a few hundred thousand distinct CDR3 sequences, almost 50% seen once. The sequenced sample was sorted CD4+, CD8+, or CD8+CD57+ T cells (not recorded which) from PBMCs. Receptors were obtained from a human donor with aplastic anemia.

A note on this clonotype: A read error is possible here, since a much larger clone lies one base away. The chain links TRBV11-2 to TRBJ2-1; 9 positions match TRBD2. The trim removed 2 bases at V and 8 bases at J, leaving 13 bases unmatched. The CDR3 totals 17 residues. Germline V CDR1 and CDR2: SGHAT, FQNNGV. CDR3: CASSLRSRLAGRHEQFF. The CDR3, as DNA: TGTGCCAGCAGCTTAAGATCCCGCCTAGCGGGGAGGCATGAGCAGTTCTTC.

Of note for this clonotype: Possible read error: a much larger clone is one base away. This chain connects TRBV7-9 to TRBJ2-1; no reliable D call. Germline CDR1 is SEHNR and CDR2 is FQNEAQ (reference sequence). The CDR3 consists of 15 residues. Deletions cut 5 bases from V and 7 bases from J, with 18 bases between. In DNA, the CDR3 is TGTGCCAGCAGCCCCCTTGGGCCCTACCAAAATGAGCAGTTCTTC. It is translated as CASSPLGPYQNEQFF.

This clonotype was picked up many times. V gene TRBV14 combines with J gene TRBJ2-1; TRBD2 might be the D (6 bases). The CDR3 totals 14 residues. CDR1 is SGHDN, CDR2 FVKESK, per germline. The ends were cut back, 0 bases at V and 10 bases at J, with 13 bases in the middle. CDR3 loop: CASSQDDVADEQFF. In DNA, the CDR3 is TGTGCCAGCAGCCAAGATGACGTAGCGGACGAGCAGTTCTTC.

This clonotype was counted between two and nine times. This may be a read error, as it is one base from a much larger clone. The chain links TRBV7-9 to TRBJ1-1; possible D gene TRBD1, 5 bases. Per the germline V gene, CDR1 is SEHNR and CDR2 is FQNEAQ (reference sequence). This CDR3 is built from 13 residues. CDR3 region: CASSLGGLTEALF. CDR3 DNA sequence: TGTGCCAGCAGCTTAGGGGGCCTCACTGAAGCTCTCTTT.

The V gene is TRBV20-1, the J gene TRBJ1-2; 8 bases line up with TRBD1. Germline V gene lookup returns CDR1 DFQATT and CDR2 SNEGSKA (reference sequence). The junction had 20 bases not matched to a gene; V was cut back by 3 bases and J by 8 bases. The CDR3 runs 17 residues. CDR3 loop: CSASVRDRKTPSIGYTF. The CDR3 DNA is TGCAGTGCTAGCGTCCGGGACAGGAAAACTCCCTCAATAGGCTACACCTTC.

This clonotype has a count of ten or more. The chain uses TRBV29-1 and TRBJ1-1, with D uncertain. V was cut by 7 bases and J by 0 bases, with 3 bases left in between. Germline CDR1 is SQVTM and CDR2 is ANQGSEA. This CDR3 region has 10 residues. CDR3 sequence reads: CSAMNTEAFF. For the CDR3, the DNA is TGCAGCGCTATGAACACTGAAGCTTTCTTT.

The rearrangement links TRBV11-2 to TRBJ2-1; a possible D gene is TRBD2 (5 bases). Trimming removed 5 bases at V and 2 bases at J, with 16 bases between. This CDR3 contains 16 residues. CDR1 is SGHAT and CDR2 is FQNNGV in the germline V gene. CDR3: CASSLLSGQAYNEQFF. In DNA form, the CDR3 reads TGTGCCAGCAGCCTACTCAGCGGCCAAGCCTACAATGAGCAGTTCTTC.

This clonotype was recorded once. The CDR3 region is CASSEGLSYRYEQYF. In DNA, the CDR3 is TGCGCCAGCAGTGAGGGGCTCTCCTACCGCTACGAGCAGTACTTC. V usage is TRBV10-2 and J usage is TRBJ2-7; D is unclear. Trimming stripped 2 bases from V and 3 bases from J, with 14 bases between. The length of the CDR3 is 15 residues. Germline CDR1 WSHSY, CDR2 SAAADI.

The J gene is TRBJ2-7, the V gene TRBV2, with TRBD2 matching over 9 bases. Germline lookup yields CDR1 SNHLY and CDR2 FYNNEI. V was clipped by 7 bases and J by 2 bases; unmatched bases: 18. The CDR3 has 18 amino acids. CDR3 sequence reads: CASTLNVRASGIAYEQYF. The CDR3 nucleotides read TGTGCCAGCACTCTAAACGTTAGGGCTAGCGGGATTGCCTACGAGCAGTACTTC.

This chain connects TRBV2 to TRBJ1-1, with no clear D. Trimming removed 8 bases from V and 5 bases from J, with 18 bases in between. CDR3 size: 14 residues. Germline V lookup: CDR1 SNHLY, CDR2 FYNNEI. The DNA for the CDR3 is TGTGCCAGCGTAAAGGGTGCGGAGTGGACTGAAGCTTTCTTT. Translating it yields CASVKGAEWTEAFF. The variable domain in full, with the rest retrieved from reference TRBV2 and TRBJ1-1, is EPEVTQTPSHQVTQMGQEVILRCVPISNHLYFYWYRQILGQKVEFLVSFYNNEISEKSEIFDDQFSVERPDGSNFTLKIRSTKLEDSAMYFCASVKGAEWTEAFFGQGTRLTVV.

This clonotype was observed at least ten times. The V and J genes are TRBV29-1 and TRBJ2-3; 9 nucleotides agree with TRBD1. CDR1 SQVTM and CDR2 ANQGSEA come from the germline V gene. CDR3 length: 12 residues. CDR3 sequence (DNA): TGCACTGTACAGGGGGCCGCAGATACGCAGTATTTT. Its translation: CTVQGAADTQYF.

This clonotype came up many times. The V and J genes are TRBV5-1 and TRBJ2-2; tentatively, D is TRBD1 (6 bases). Deletions cut 5 bases from V and 0 bases from J, with 14 bases between. Germline CDR1 and CDR2: SGHRS and YFSETQ. The CDR3 has 16 residues. The DNA for the CDR3 is TGCGCCAGCAGGAAGACCGGGACAACGAACACCGGGGAGCTGTTTTTT. Protein sequence: CASRKTGTTNTGELFF.

The V and J genes are TRBV3-1 and TRBJ1-1, with D unresolved. From germline, CDR1 is LGHDT and CDR2 YNNKEL (reference sequence). The CDR3 length is 16 residues. Deletions cut 4 bases from V and 7 bases from J, with 22 bases between. CDR3 loop: CASSLRLLRSEGEAFF. The CDR3 DNA reads as TGTGCCAGCAGCCTGCGACTTCTCCGTTCCGAAGGTGAAGCTTTCTTT. The whole variable domain, filled in from reference TRBV3-1 and TRBJ1-1, reads DTAVSQTPKYLVTQMGNDKSIKCEQNLGHDTMYWYKQDSKKFLKIMFSYNNKELIINETVPNRFSPKSPDKAHLNLHINSLELGDSAVYFCASSLRLLRSEGEAFFGQGTRLTVV.

This chain joins TRBV7-2 and TRBJ2-7; TRBD1 matches 9 bases. Germline values: CDR1 SGHTA, CDR2 FQGNSA. The CDR3 is made up of 15 amino acids. Trimming at V came to 6 bases and at J to 2 bases, leaving 8 bases not matched to a gene. For the CDR3, the DNA is TGTGCCAGCAGGGCCGGGACAGGGCTTGCCTACGAGCAGTACTTC. Protein: CASRAGTGLAYEQYF.

In regard to this clonotype: Likely a read error: the CDR3 ends without its conserved phenylalanine or tryptophan. The chain recombines TRBV29-1 with TRBJ2-1; either TRBD1 or TRBD2 may fit D (6 bases each). Looked up from germline, CDR1 is SQVTM and CDR2 is ANQGSEA. CDR3 size: 13 residues. The V end was cut by 6 bases, the J end by 4 bases, with 13 bases between. Written as DNA, the CDR3 is TGCAGCGTACAGGGAGGCCGTTACAATGAGCAGTTCGTC. Protein: CSVQGGRYNEQFV.